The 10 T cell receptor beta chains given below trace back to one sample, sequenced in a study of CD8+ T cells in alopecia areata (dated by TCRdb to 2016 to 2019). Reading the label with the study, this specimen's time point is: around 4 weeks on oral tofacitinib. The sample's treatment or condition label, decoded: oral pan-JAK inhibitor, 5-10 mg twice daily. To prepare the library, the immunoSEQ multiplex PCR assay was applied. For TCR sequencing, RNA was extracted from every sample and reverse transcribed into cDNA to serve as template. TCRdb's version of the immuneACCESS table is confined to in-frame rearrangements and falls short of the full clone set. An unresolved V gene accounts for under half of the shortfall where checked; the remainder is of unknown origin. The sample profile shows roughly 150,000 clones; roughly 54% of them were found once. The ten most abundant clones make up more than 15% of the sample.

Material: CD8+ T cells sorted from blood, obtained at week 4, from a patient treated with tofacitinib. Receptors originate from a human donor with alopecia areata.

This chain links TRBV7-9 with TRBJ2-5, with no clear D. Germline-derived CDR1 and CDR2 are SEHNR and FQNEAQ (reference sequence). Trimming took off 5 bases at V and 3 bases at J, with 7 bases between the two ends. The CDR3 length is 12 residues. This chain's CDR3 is CASSVDEETQYF. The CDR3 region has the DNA TGTGCCAGCAGCGTCGATGAAGAGACCCAGTACTTC.

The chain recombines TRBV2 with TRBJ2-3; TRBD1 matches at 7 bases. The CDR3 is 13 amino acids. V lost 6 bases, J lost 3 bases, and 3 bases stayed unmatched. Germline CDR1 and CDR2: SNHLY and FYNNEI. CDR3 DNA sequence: TGTGCCAGCAGGGACAGGTTAACAGATACGCAGTATTTT. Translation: CASRDRLTDTQYF.

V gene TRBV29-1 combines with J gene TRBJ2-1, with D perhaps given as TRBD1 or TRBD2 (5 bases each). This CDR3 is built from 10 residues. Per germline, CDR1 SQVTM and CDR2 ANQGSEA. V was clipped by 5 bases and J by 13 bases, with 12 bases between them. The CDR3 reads CSVWDRDQFF. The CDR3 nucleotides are TGCAGCGTTTGGGACCGGGACCAGTTCTTC.

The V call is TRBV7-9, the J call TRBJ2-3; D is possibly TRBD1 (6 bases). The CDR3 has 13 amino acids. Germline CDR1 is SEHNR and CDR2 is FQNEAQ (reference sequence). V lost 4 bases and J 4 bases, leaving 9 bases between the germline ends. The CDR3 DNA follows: TGTGCCAGCAGCTCACAGGGCCCAGATACGCAGTATTTT. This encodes CASSSQGPDTQYF.

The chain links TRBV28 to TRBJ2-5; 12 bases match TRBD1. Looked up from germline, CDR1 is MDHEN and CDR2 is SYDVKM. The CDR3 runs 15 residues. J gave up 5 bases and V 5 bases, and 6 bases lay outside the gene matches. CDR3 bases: TGTGCCAGCAGTCGACCAGGGACAGGGGGCGAGACCCAGTACTTC. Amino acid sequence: CASSRPGTGGETQYF.

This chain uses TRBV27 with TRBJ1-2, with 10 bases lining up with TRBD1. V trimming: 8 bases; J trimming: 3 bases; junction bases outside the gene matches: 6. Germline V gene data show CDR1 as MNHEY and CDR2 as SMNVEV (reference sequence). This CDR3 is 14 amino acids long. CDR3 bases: TGTGCCAGCGGGACAGGGGACGCCTACTATGGCTACACCTTC. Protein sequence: CASGTGDAYYGYTF.

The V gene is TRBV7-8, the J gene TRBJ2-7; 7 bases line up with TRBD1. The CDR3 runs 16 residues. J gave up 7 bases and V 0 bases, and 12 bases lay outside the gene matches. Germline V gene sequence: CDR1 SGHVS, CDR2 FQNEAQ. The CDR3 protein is CASSLATGPPLGEQYF. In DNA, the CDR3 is TGTGCCAGCAGCTTAGCGACAGGGCCACCCCTGGGAGAGCAGTACTTC.

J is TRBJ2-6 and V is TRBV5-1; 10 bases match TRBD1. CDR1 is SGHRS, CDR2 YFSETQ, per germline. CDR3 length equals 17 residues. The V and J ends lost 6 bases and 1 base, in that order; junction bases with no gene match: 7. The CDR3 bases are TGCGCCAGCACCTCCCGACAGGGGGCTTCTGGGGCCAACGTCCTGACTTTC. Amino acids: CASTSRQGASGANVLTF.

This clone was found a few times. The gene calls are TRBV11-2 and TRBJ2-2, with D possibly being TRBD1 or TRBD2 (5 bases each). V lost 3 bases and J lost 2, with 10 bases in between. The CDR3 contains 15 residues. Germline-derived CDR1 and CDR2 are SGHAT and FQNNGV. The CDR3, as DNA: TGTGCCAGCAGCTTTTTGGGACGTAACACCGGGGAGCTGTTTTTT. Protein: CASSFLGRNTGELFF.

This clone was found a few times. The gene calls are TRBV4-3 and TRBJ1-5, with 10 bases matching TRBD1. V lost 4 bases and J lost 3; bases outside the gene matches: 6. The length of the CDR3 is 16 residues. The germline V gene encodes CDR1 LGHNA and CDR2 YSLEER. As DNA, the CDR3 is TGCGCCAGCAGCCCTCGGACAGGGGGAAACAATCAGCCCCAGCATTTT. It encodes CASSPRTGGNNQPQHF.